This T cell receptor beta chain came from a study of blood T cell repertoires in COVID-19 (dated by TCRdb to about 2020). Some background on the complete study: Collaborator samples came from the United States, Italy and Spain and covered acute and convalescent phases of COVID-19. Subjects who had been exposed to COVID-19, were actively infected with it, or had recovered from it provided the deeply sampled blood TCRbeta repertoires that made up the dataset. HLA class I and class II types, where available, came from metadata supplied by the sample provider rather than from assay-based typing. The sample metadata nearly always contained a de-identified subject ID, COVID-19 status, age in years and sex. The prospective study material was composed of cDNA or gDNA derived from T cells, B-cell-depleted T cells, or PBMCs. The repertoires were released in a freely available public database intended as a resource for research on the immune response to SARS-CoV-2. The samples were drawn from the first 160 participants of the ongoing ImmuneRACE study and from some 1,300 subjects provided by 6 global collaborators.

CDR1 LGHDT and CDR2 YNNKEL are derived from the germline V gene (reference sequence). There are 19 amino acids in the CDR3, from cysteine to phenylalanine inclusive. Left in the record is the CDR3 DNA by itself, 57 bases read in frame from the first base. V is trimmed back by 0 bases and J by 2 bases, and the junction contains 11 bases that no gene match accounts for. TCRbeta CDR3 regions were amplified from genomic DNA by means of the immunoSEQ Assay, a bias-controlled multiplex PCR. The published analysis was carried out like this. The number of nucleated cells in each sample was estimated by amplification of reference gene primers within the assay. Sequence reads were collapsed and filtered to measure the absolute abundance of every unique TCRbeta CDR3 rearrangement. Productive Simpson clonality was computed per sample as the square root of Simpson's diversity index over productive rearrangements. The table was pulled from immuneACCESS by TCRdb, which kept in-frame rearrangements only. Such tables lose some clones; where checked, under half of the loss comes from unresolved V genes, and the rest has no known cause. The V and J calls and clone size were taken over from that table, and D and trimming were inferred from the DNA. This sample gives around 130,000 clones in total; around 84% of them show up just once. About 2.4% of the sample belongs to the ten largest clones.

In regard to this clone: Its antigen is not yet known. The sample holds no much larger clone one base away, and base qualities are not on file.

Enrolling through a virtual design, the prospective study's participants ranged in age from roughly 18 to 95 years and lived across about two dozen United States geographic areas. In the prospective study, cohorts were assigned on the basis of participant-reported clinical history obtained from a screening survey and a study questionnaire. Each participant in the prospective study had whole blood, serum and a nasopharyngeal or oropharyngeal swab collected by mobile phlebotomists. Over a 2-month period, participants in the prospective study had the option of providing additional blood draws and questionnaires. Prospective study blood samples were shipped either frozen or at room temperature before DNA extraction. What the study reported, not specific to this receptor: Clinical and demographic metadata were provided uncurated, with the amount varying by source and participant.

This sequence was found in a man aged 40-50 years with acute COVID-19. Sequencing was carried out using PBMCs or T cells enriched from blood (not recorded which). The sequence links TRBV3-1 (or the pseudogene TRBV3-2) to TRBJ2-2; TRBD2 matches 8 bases in the middle. The DNA reads as follows: TGTGCCAGCAGCCAAGAGGGGGCGGGGACTAGATATAACACCGGGGAGCTGTTTTTT. Its protein is CASSQEGAGTRYNTGELFF.